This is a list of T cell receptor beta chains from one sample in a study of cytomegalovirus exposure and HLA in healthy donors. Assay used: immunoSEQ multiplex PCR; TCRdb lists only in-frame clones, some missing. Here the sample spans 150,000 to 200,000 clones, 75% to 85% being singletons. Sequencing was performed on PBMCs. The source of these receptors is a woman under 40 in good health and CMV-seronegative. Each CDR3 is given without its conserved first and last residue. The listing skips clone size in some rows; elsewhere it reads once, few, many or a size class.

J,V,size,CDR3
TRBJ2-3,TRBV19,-,ASSIADAGPDTQY
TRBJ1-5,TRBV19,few,ASSITGDSNQPQH
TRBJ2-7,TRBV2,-,ASSSEVEQY
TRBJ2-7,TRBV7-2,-,ASSSTDSKPLYEQY
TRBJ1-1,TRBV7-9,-,ASSSVTGSRGDTEAF
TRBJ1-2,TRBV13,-,ASSPRGDGYT
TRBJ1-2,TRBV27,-,ASSLGGSYGYT
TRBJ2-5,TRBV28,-,ASSPEQETQY
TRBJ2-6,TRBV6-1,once,ASSELRSGASLGSGANVLT
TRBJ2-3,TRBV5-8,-,ASSLGAHAPGQGYTDTQY
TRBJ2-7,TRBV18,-,ASSRLLAESYEQY
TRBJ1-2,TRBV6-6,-,ASSSRQGAAAGYT
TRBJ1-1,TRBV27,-,ASSLLMRGSDTEAF
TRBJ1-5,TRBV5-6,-,ASSLAGRGQPQH
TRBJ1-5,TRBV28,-,ASKLGTGINSNQPQH
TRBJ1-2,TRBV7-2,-,ASSLAQGYGYT
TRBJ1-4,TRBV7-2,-,ASSLVGGAAYLNEKLF
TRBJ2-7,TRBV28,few,ASSRSVGRSLYEQY
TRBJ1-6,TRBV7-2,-,ASVPFPGSPLH
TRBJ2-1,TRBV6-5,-,ASSPGTGSVNEQF
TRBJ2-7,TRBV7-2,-,ASRDSGGYEQY
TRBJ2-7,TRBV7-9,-,ASSFLPGQGYEQY
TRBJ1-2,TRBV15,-,ATSRDRSYGYT
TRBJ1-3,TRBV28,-,ASKRQASGNTIY
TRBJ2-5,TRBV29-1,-,SAGTIQETQY
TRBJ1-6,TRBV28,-,AIRGQTNSPLH
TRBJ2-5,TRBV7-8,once,ASSLGLGQGVQETQY
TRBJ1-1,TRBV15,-,ATIRMPLQGEAF
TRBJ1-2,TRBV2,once,ARTGTLYGYT
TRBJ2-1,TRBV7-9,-,SSSQTVNEQF
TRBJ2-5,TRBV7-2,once,ASNLAGGETQY
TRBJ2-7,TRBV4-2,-,ASSQGDSLAYEQY
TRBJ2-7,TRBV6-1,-,ASKGRDRDEQY
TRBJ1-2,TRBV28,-,ASSANRARFHGYT
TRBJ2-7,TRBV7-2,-,ASSFGTGGPREQY
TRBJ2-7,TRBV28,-,ASSLGLRWYEQY
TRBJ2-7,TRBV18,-,ASSPTSGVSYEQY
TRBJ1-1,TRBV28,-,ATTRAGHHTEAF
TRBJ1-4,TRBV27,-,ASSGGQGNEKLF
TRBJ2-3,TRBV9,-,ASKWGSGESTDTQY
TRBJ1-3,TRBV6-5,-,ASSYEAAGNTIY
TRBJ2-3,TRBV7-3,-,ASSFQSTDTQY
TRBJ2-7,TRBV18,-,ASSPGTSGRLPYEQY
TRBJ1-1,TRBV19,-,ASSVDRDRANPEAF
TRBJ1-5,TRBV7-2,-,ASSPRQGRQPQH
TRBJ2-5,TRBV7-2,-,ASSASTGMETQY
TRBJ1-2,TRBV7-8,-,ASSLDRGGAGYT